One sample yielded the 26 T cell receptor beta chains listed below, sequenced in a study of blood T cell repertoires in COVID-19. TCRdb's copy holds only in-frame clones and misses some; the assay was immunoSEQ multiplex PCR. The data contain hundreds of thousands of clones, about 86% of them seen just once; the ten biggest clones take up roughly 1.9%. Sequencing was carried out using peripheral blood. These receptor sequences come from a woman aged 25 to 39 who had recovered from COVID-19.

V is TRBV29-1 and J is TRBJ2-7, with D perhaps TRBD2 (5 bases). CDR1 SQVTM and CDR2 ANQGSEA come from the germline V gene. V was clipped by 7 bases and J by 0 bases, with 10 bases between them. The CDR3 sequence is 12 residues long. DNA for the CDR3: TGCAGCGCTGCGGGCAGCTCCTACGAGCAGTACTTC. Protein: CSAAGSSYEQYF.

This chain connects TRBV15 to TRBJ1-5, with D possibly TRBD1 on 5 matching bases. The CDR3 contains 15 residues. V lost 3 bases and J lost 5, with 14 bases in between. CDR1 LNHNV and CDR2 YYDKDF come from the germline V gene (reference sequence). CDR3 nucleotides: TGTGCCACCAGCAGGGGGACTGGGGCCGATCAGCCCCAGCATTTT. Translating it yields CATSRGTGADQPQHF.

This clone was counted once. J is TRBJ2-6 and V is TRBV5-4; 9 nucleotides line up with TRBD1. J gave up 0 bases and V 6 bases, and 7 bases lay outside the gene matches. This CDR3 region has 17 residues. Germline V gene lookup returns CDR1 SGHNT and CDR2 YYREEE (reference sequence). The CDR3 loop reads CASTRTGEGSGANVLTF. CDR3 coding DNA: TGTGCCAGCACGCGGACAGGGGAAGGCTCTGGGGCCAACGTCCTGACTTTC.

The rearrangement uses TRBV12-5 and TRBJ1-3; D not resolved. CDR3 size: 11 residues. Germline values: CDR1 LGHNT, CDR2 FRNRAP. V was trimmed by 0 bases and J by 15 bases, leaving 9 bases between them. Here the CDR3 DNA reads TGTGCTAGTGGTTTGGTCACAGAGCCATATTTT. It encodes CASGLVTEPYF.

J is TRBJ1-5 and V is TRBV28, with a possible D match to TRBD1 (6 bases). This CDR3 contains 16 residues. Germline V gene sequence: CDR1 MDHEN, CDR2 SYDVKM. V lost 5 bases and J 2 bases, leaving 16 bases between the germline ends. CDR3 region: CASSPLQGIGNQPQHF. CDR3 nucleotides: TGTGCCAGCAGTCCACTCCAGGGGATCGGCAATCAGCCCCAGCATTTT. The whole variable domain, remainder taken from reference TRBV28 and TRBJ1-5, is DVKVTQSSRYLVKRTGEKVFLECVQDMDHENMFWYRQDPGLGLRLIYFSYDVKMKEKGDIPEGYSVSREKKERFSLILESASTNQTSMYLCASSPLQGIGNQPQHFGDGTRLSIL.

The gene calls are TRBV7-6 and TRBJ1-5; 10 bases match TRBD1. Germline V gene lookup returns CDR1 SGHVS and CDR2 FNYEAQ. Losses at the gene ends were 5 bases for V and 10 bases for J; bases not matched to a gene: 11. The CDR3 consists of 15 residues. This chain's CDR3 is CASSRSTGGVFPQHF. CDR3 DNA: TGTGCCAGCAGCCGTTCGACAGGGGGCGTTTTTCCCCAGCATTTT.

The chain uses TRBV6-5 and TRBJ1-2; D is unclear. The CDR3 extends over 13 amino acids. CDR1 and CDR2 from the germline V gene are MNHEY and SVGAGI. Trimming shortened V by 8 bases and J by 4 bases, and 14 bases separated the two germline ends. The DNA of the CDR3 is TGTGCCAGCGCCATTAACCAGGCCTATGGCTACACCTTC. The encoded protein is CASAINQAYGYTF.

CDR3 nucleotide sequence: TGTGCCAGCAGGAAGAGGACAGGGGCTTCAGATACGCAGTATTTT. Amino acids: CASRKRTGASDTQYF. This chain connects TRBV2 to TRBJ2-3; TRBD1 matches 9 bases. Germline CDR1 reads SNHLY; CDR2 reads FYNNEI. V shed 6 bases and J 4 bases; nucleotides not matched to a gene: 8. The CDR3 length is 15 residues.

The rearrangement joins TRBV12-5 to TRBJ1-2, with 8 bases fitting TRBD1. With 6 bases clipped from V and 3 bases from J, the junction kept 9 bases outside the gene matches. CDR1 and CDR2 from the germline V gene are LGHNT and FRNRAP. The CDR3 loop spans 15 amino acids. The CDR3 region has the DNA TGTGCTAGTGGACCGACAGGGGCCGGGTACTATGGCTACACCTTC. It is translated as CASGPTGAGYYGYTF.

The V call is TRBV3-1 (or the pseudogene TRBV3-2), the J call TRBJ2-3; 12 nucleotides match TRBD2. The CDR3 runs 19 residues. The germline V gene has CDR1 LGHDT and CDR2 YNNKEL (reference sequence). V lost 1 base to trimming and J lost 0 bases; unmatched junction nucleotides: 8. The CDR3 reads CASSQAALAGGPSTDTQYF. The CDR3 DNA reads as TGTGCCAGCAGCCAAGCCGCACTAGCGGGGGGCCCTAGCACAGATACGCAGTATTTT.

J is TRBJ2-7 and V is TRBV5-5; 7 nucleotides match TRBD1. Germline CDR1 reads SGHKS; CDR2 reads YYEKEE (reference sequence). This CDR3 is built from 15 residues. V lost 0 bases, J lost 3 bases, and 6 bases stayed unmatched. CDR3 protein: CASSLGRGLLYEQYF. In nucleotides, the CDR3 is TGTGCCAGCAGCTTGGGTAGGGGGCTCCTCTACGAGCAGTACTTC.

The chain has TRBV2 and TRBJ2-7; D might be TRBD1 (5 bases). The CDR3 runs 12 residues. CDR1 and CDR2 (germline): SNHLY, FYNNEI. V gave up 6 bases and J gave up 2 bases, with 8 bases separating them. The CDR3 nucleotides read TGTGCCAGCAGCCCGGACACCTACGAGCAGTACTTC. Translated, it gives CASSPDTYEQYF. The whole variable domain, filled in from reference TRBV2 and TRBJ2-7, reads EPEVTQTPSHQVTQMGQEVILRCVPISNHLYFYWYRQILGQKVEFLVSFYNNEISEKSEIFDDQFSVERPDGSNFTLKIRSTKLEDSAMYFCASSPDTYEQYFGPGTRLTVT.

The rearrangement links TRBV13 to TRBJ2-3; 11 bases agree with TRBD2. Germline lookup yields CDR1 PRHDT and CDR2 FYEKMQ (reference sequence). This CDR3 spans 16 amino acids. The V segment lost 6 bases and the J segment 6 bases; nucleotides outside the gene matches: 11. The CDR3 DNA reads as TGTGCCAGCAGTTCCACGACTAGCGGGGAGGACGATACGCAGTATTTT. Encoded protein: CASSSTTSGEDDTQYF.

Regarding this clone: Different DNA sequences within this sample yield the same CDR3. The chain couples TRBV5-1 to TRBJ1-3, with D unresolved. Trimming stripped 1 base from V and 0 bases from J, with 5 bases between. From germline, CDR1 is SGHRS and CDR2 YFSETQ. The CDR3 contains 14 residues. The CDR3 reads CASSLSGSGNTIYF. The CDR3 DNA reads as TGCGCCAGCAGCTTGTCGGGCTCTGGAAACACCATATATTTT.

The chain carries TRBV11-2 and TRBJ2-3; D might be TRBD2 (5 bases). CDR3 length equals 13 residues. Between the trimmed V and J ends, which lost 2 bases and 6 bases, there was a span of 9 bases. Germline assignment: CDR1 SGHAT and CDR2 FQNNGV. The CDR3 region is CASSLSGGDTQYF. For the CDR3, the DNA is TGTGCCAGCAGCTTAAGTGGCGGGGATACGCAGTATTTT. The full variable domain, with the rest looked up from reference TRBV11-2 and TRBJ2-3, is EAGVAQSPRYKIIEKRQSVAFWCNPISGHATLYWYQQILGQGPKLLIQFQNNGVVDDSQLPKDRFSAERLKGVDSTLKIQPAKLEDSAVYLCASSLSGGDTQYFGPGTRLTVL.

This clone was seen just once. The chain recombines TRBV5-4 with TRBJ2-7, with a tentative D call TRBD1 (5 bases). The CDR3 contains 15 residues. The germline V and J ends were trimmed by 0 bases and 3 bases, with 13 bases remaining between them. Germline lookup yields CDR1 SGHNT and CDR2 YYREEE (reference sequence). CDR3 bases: TGTGCCAGCAGCTTGGGACAGAAAGTCCACTACGAGCAGTACTTC. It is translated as CASSLGQKVHYEQYF.

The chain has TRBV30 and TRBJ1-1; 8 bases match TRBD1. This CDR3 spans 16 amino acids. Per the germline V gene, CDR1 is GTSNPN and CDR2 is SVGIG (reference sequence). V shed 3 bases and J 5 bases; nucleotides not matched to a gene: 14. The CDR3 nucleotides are TGTGCCTGGAGCGACCAGACAGGGGAATTTGAGACTGAAGCTTTCTTT. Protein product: CAWSDQTGEFETEAFF.

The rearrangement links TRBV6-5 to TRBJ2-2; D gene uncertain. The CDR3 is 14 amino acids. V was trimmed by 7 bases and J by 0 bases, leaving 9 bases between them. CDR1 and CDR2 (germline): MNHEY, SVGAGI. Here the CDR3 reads CASTVSANTGELFF. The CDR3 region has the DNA TGTGCCAGCACGGTTTCCGCGAACACCGGGGAGCTGTTTTTT.

The CDR3 DNA follows: TGTGCCATCAGCCCTAACGGACAGACTGAAGCTTTCTTT. Residues: CAISPNGQTEAFF. The chain employs TRBV10-3 and TRBJ1-1; a possible D gene is TRBD1 (6 bases). The CDR3 contains 13 residues. Trimming removed 6 bases from V and 5 bases from J, with 13 bases in between. Germline CDR1 and CDR2: ENHRY and SYGVKD.

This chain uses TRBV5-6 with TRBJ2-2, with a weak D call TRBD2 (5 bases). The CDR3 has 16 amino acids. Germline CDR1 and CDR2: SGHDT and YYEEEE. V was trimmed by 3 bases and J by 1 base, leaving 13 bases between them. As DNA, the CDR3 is TGTGCCAGCAGCTATGCTCGGAGCGGGAACACCGGGGAGCTGTTTTTT. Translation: CASSYARSGNTGELFF.

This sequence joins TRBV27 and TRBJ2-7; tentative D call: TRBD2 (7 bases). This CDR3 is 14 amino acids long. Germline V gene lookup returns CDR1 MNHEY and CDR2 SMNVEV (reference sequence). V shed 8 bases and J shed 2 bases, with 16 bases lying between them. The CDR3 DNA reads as TGTGCCAGCGCACCGGGGGGCCGTACCTACGAGCAGTACTTC. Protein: CASAPGGRTYEQYF.

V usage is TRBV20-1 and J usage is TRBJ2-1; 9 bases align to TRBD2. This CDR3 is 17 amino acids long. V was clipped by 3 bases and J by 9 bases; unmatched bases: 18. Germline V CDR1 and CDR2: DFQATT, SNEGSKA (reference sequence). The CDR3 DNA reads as TGCAGTGCTAGTCGTGGGGGATCTAGCGGGGTAGGCAGTGAGCAGTTCTTC. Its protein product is CSASRGGSSGVGSEQFF.

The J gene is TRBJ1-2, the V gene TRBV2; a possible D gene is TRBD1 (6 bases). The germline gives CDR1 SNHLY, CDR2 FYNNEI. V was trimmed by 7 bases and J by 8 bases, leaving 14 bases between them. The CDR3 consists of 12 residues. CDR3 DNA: TGTGCCAGCACGGACAGACCCGGGGGCTACACCTTC. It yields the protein CASTDRPGGYTF. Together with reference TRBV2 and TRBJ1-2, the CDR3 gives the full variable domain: EPEVTQTPSHQVTQMGQEVILRCVPISNHLYFYWYRQILGQKVEFLVSFYNNEISEKSEIFDDQFSVERPDGSNFTLKIRSTKLEDSAMYFCASTDRPGGYTFGSGTRLTVV.

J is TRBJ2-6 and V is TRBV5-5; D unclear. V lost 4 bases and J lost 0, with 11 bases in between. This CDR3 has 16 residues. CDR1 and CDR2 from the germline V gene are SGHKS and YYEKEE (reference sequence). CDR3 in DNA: TGTGCCAGCAGCGCCGAGAGTCACTCTGGGGCCAACGTCCTGACTTTC. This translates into CASSAESHSGANVLTF.

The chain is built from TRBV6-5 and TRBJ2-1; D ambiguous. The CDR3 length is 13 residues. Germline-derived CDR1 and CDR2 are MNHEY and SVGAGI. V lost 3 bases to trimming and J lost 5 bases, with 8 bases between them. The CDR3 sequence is CASSYTRNNEQFF. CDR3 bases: TGTGCCAGCAGTTATACCAGGAACAATGAGCAGTTCTTC.

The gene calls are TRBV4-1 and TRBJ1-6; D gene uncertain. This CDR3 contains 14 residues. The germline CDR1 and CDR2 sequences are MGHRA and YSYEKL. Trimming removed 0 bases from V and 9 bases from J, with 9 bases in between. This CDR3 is CASSQDQARSPLHF. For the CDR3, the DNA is TGCGCCAGCAGCCAAGATCAGGCACGTTCACCCCTCCACTTT.